This T cell receptor beta chain was captured by sequencing in a study of cytomegalovirus exposure and HLA in healthy donors (dated by TCRdb to about 2017). Study-wide context: An earlier analysis of several hundred of the donors reported about 260 Gb of sequence data and around 110 million unique TCR beta sequences obtained from about 180 million T cells. Genome-wide SNP genotypes for about 65% of the 666 donors were used in a later genetic analysis, which treated that subset as a discovery cohort. To study patterns of TCR occurrence, a later analysis re-analyzed previously published TCR beta repertoires from 700 or so donors and added high-resolution HLA genotyping. A handful of DR-DQ haplotypes were handled as single units for association and clustering because linkage in the cohort was strong. Among the roughly 430 genotyped donors, approximately 77% belonged to the genetic ancestry cluster associated with self-reported Caucasian donors. Every repertoire in the discovery cohort had been generated on one and the same sequencing platform. To predict cytomegalovirus infection status, the study brought together high-throughput TCR immunosequencing, statistical association of individual TCRs with disease status, and machine learning. The number of donors typed differed by locus, with about 629-630 for A, B, C, DRB1 and DQB1, 522 for DQA1, 606 for DPA1, and around 430 for DPB1. To decide whether each TCR beta V gene segment behaved as functional or pseudogenic, an earlier analysis of approximately 590 of the donors relied on high-throughput TCR beta sequencing. Rather than using new phenotypic data, the later analysis identified candidate immune exposures from TCR beta sequences and from how often those sequences occurred across donors. The aim of the study was to test whether cataloging public T cell receptors could identify signatures of past pathogen exposure. Donor age, sex, ethnicity and CMV serostatus were collected together with the repertoire data. HLA typing included class I and class II loci at four-digit resolution. An early release that covered approximately 600 HLA-typed donors contained approximately 290 gigabases of sequencing data and 70 million to 100 million unique TCR sequences. The T cell repertoires of 550 to 850 subjects were profiled by immunosequencing and related to cytomegalovirus serostatus. Among about 400 genotyped donors of the cohort, an average of approximately 200,000 unique TCR beta nucleotide sequences was sequenced per donor, of which roughly 18% were non-productive. In addition to the first cohort of 666 subjects, a separate validation cohort of 120 different subjects was used.

In regard to this clone: Its antigen is not yet known. Base qualities are not provided; no much larger clone lies one nucleotide away.

Results the study describes overall, beyond this receptor: Specific HLA alleles were associated with 15,000 to 20,000 TCR beta sequences at a false discovery rate of 0.05 in a later analysis. A total of 150 to 200 TCR beta chains were listed by the study as associated with cytomegalovirus. A later genetic analysis reported fewer N-insertions in productive TCRs among donors in an Asian-associated ancestry cluster than the roughly 650-donor mean. The cohort was sequenced for TCR beta chains only, and without alpha or paired-chain data the features that could be detected were limited. In a later analysis, several top co-occurrence clusters were reported to appear linked to parvovirus B19, influenza, CMV and Epstein-Barr virus. Because the 87-base-pair reads could not distinguish some IMGT-functional V segments, including TRBV6-2 and TRBV6-3, those segments were excluded. V-gene and J-gene trimming of TCR beta chains was associated with a missense DCLRE1C variant in a later genetic analysis, and the association was replicated in an independent cohort. In vitro tests confirmed that three of the cytomegalovirus-associated TCR beta chains recognize cytomegalovirus antigens. Correlated functional status among segregating V segments might reflect linkage disequilibrium, but an unknown experimental factor could not be ruled out. Presence/absence analyses assumed roughly uniform sequencing depth across donors, an assumption that may not hold. Over 15 rarely observed V segments, including chromosome 9 orphons, were excluded from the earlier analysis of several hundred of the donors because counts were too low. A further reported finding was that TCR beta sequences accurately predicted the HLA-A and HLA-B alleles for most subjects in the first cohort. The only immune exposure information available for the cohort was CMV serostatus. In an earlier analysis of around 600 of the donors, most TCR beta V segments were observed in productive rearrangements about 87% or about 30% of the time, broadly matching IMGT annotations. Assigning TCR associations to individual alleles was difficult when HLA alleles, especially DR and DQ, strongly co-occurred. Because some donors lacked HLA typing at each locus, the association tests relied only on the typed subset. Across donors, most TCR sequences were observed very rarely, whereas some public TCRs were present in many individuals. In a later analysis, most CMV-associated TCR beta chains were found to appear HLA-restricted, with HLA associations seemingly driven largely by CMV exposure. A later analysis found that TCR association rates varied across HLA loci, with DRB1 alleles showing the most associated TCRs and HLA-C alleles the fewest. The classifier was reported to diagnose cytomegalovirus status with high specificity and sensitivity in both the original and validation cohorts. Compared with equally common non-associated chains, HLA-associated TCR beta chains in a later analysis were more clonally expanded and had lower generation probabilities. A group of highly shared sequence variants was considered likely to be a technical artifact of the sequencing pipeline. According to the authors, the approach could potentially be generalized to other disease states and immunological phenotypes.

Receptor libraries were prepared by the immunoSEQ multiplex PCR assay. For the multiplex PCR, a mixture combining 60 forward primers for TCR Vbeta segments and 13 reverse primers for TCR Jbeta segments was used. A multiplex PCR assay on genomic DNA amplified the CDR3 region of rearranged TCR beta genes. The amplified TCR beta libraries were sequenced on the Illumina HiSeq System as 87-base-pair reads. Per the original workflow: A later analysis tallied 80 million to 95 million unique TCR beta chains across the 640 or so repertoires, and approximately 12 million of those chains were shared by two or more donors. A nearest-neighbor algorithm error-corrected the raw reads and collapsed the reads into unique sequences, merging closely related sequences to remove PCR and sequencing errors. Alignment of CDR3 sequences to IMGT reference sequences was used to assign V, D and J gene segments. For a sequence to be retained, at least a six-nucleotide match to both a V gene segment and a J gene segment was required. A rearrangement counted as productive if the CDR3 had no stop codons and remained in frame with V and J, and every other rearrangement counted as non-productive. CDR3 was defined according to IMGT convention as the region running from the second conserved V-encoded cysteine to the conserved J-encoded phenylalanine. The earlier analysis of some 580 of the donors excluded any sequence lacking an unambiguous match to a single V gene segment. An earlier analysis of almost 600 of the donors classified V segments as functional when productive rearrangements were above 56.7% and as segregating when the standard deviation between donors was above 5%. A statistical classification framework was built for diagnosing cytomegalovirus status from the catalog of TCR beta chain sequences. V and J gene assignment, in a later analysis, came from comparing TCR nucleotide sequences with IMGT/GENE-DB human TR gene sequences. In a later analysis, CDR3 sequences and most-parsimonious VDJ recombination scenarios were assigned using the TCRdist pipeline. In a later analysis, every TCR beta chain was defined by the combination of its CDR3 amino acid sequence and its V-gene family, and reads without a unique V-gene family were dropped. In a later analysis, several hundred highly shared, low-generation-probability nucleotide sequences were removed to address suspected cross-contamination and a sequencing artifact. A later analysis calculated a clonal expansion index for each public chain from normalized within-repertoire ranks of inferred template counts. A later analysis computed generation probabilities with a VDJ recombination model fitted to out-of-frame rearrangements, and checked the results against IGoR. In a later analysis, hypergeometric tests were used to score TCR-TCR, TCR-HLA and TCR-CMV co-occurrence, with a repertoire-size bias correction applied to TCR pairs. A later analysis estimated false discovery rates by permuting HLA or CMV assignments 20 times. In a later analysis, co-occurring TCRs were grouped with DBSCAN, and TCRdist sequence similarity was added when clustering was performed within HLA-allele-positive subsets. Repertoires with fewer than 30,000 or more than 120,000 public chains were left out of co-occurrence clustering, as were about 5 repertoires with anomalous nucleotide sharing. TCRdb limited this immuneACCESS table to in-frame rearrangements with V and J called. A share of clones is missing; checked studies link under half to unresolved V genes, and the rest is unexplained. Clone size and the V and J calls come from that table; the DNA yielded D and trimming. Across this sample there are 37,000 or so clones, with roughly 76% seen only once. About 9.3% of the sample is in the top ten clones.

In total, 500 to 700 healthy bone marrow donors made up the cohort. At the time of sampling, all cohort members were nominally healthy, though unrecorded immune exposures were likely present. The donor tested CMV seronegative, placing the donor among the 350 to 400 seronegative members of the cohort. Every donor gave a peripheral blood sample, and the peripheral blood mononuclear cells from that sample were used for TCR beta sequencing. Genomic DNA extraction from the blood cell samples was performed with the Qiagen DNeasy Blood Extraction Kit. V is cut back by 2 bases and J by 2 bases, with 2 bases in the junction unmatched. CDR1 and CDR2, per the germline V gene, are MDHEN and SYDVKM. From its cysteine to its phenylalanine, the CDR3 spans 15 amino acids. The entry retains the CDR3 DNA only, 45 bases that are in frame from base 1.

The chain is made from TRBV28 and TRBJ1-5, with 8 bases matching TRBD1. The source is a woman between 35 and 50 years old in good health and CMV-seronegative. The sequencing sample was made of PBMCs. The CDR3 loop reads CASSLAGGGNQPQHF. The base sequence is TGTGCCAGCAGTTTAGCAGGGGGCGGCAATCAGCCCCAGCATTTT.